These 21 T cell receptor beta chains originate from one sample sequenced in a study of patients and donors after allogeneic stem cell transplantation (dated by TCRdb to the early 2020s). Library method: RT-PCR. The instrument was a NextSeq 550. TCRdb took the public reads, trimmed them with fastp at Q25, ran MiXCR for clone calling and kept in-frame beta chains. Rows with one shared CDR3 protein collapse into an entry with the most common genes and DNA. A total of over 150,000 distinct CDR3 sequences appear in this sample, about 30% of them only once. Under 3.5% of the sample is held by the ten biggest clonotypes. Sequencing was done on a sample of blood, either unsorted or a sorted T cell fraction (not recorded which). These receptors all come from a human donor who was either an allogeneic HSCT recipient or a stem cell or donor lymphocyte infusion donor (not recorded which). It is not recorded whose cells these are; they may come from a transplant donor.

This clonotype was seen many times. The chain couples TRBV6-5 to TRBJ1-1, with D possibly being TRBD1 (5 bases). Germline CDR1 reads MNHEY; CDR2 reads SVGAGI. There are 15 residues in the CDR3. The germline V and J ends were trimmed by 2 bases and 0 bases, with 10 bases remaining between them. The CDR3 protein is CASSYMGLVNTEAFF. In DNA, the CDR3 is TGTGCCAGCAGTTACATGGGGCTGGTGAACACTGAAGCTTTCTTT.

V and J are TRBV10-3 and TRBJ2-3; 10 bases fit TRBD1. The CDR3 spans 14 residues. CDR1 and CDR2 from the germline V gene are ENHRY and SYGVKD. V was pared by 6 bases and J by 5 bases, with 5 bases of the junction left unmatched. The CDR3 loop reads CAIRRDRGKDTQYF. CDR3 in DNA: TGTGCCATCAGGCGGGACAGGGGAAAAGATACGCAGTATTTT.

CDR3 sequence reads: CSATRDGYEQYF. The CDR3 DNA sequence: TGCAGTGCTACTAGGGACGGCTACGAGCAGTACTTC. This rearrangement joins TRBV20-1 to TRBJ2-7; D possibly matches TRBD1 or TRBD2 (5 bases each). CDR1 DFQATT and CDR2 SNEGSKA come from the germline V gene (reference sequence). The V end lost 4 bases, the J end lost 3 bases, and 10 bases lay between the germline ends. The CDR3 is 12 amino acids.

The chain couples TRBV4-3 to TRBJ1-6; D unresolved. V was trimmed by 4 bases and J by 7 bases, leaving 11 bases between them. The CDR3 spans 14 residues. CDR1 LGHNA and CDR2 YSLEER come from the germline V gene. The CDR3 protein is CASSLTGPNSPLHF. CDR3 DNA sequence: TGCGCCAGCAGCCTTACCGGACCGAATTCACCCCTCCACTTT.

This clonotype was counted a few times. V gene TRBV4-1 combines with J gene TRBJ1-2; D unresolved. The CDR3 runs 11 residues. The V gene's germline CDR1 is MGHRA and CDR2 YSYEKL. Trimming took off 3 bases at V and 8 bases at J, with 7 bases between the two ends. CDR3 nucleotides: TGCGCCAGCAGCCACCTCAGGGGCTACACCTTC. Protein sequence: CASSHLRGYTF.

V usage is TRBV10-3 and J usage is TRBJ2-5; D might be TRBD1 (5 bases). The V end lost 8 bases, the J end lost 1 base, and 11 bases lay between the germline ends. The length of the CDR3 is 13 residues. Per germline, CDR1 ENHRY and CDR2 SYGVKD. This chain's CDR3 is CAIGAVGQETQYF. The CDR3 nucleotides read TGTGCCATCGGGGCTGTGGGCCAAGAGACCCAGTACTTC.

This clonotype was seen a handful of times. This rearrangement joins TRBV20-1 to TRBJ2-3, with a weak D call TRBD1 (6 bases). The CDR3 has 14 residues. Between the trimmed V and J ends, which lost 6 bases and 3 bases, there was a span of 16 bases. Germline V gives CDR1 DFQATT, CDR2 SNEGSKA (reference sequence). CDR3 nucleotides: TGCAGTGCCCCGTTCCAGGGGTGGACAGATACGCAGTATTTT. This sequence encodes CSAPFQGWTDTQYF.

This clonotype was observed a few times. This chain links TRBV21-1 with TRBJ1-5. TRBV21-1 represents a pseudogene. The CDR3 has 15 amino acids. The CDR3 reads CAVLPRKRGNQPQHF. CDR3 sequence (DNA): TGTGCCGTCCTGCCACGGAAGAGGGGCAATCAGCCCCAGCATTTT.

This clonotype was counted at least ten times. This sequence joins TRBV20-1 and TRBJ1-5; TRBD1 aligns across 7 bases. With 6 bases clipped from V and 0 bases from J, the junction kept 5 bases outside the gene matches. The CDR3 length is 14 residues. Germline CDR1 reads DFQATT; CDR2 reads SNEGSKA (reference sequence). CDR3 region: CSAGGQPSNQPQHF. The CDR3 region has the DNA TGCAGTGCCGGGGGACAGCCTAGCAATCAGCCCCAGCATTTT.

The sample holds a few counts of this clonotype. In DNA, the CDR3 is TGCAGTGCTAACCGTCCGGATAGGGTCACAGATACGCAGTATTTT. Encoded protein: CSANRPDRVTDTQYF. The chain joins TRBV20-1 to TRBJ2-3; D not resolved. The CDR3 covers 15 residues. Germline CDR1 reads DFQATT; CDR2 reads SNEGSKA (reference sequence). Trimming took off 4 bases at V and 2 bases at J, with 16 bases between the two ends.

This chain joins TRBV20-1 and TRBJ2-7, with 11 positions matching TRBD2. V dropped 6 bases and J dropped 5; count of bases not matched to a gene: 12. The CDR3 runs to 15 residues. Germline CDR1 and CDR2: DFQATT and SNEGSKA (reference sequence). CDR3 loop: CSAPPPLAGVNEQYF. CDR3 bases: TGCAGTGCCCCCCCCCCACTAGCGGGAGTTAACGAGCAGTACTTC.

The CDR3 DNA sequence: TGCAGCGTTGATTCCACCGGGGCACAAGAGACCCAGTACTTC. It codes for CSVDSTGAQETQYF. The chain links TRBV29-1 to TRBJ2-5; the D gene could be TRBD1 or TRBD2 (5 bases each). Trimming pared 3 bases from V and 2 bases from J, leaving 13 bases between. CDR1 is SQVTM and CDR2 is ANQGSEA in the germline V gene. This CDR3 contains 14 residues.

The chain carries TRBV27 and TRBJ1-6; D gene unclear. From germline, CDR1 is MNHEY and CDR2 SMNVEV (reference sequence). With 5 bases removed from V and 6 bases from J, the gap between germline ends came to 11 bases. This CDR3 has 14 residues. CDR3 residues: CASSPPGPNSPLHF. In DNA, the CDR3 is TGTGCCAGCAGTCCTCCCGGGCCTAATTCACCCCTCCACTTT.

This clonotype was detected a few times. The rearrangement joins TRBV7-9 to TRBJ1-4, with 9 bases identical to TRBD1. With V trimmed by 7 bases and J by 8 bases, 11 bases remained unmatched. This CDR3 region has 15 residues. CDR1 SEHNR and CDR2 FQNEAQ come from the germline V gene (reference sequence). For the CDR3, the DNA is TGTGCCAGCACTGCGCCCGGGACAGGGCAAGAAAAACTGTTTTTT. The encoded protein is CASTAPGTGQEKLFF.

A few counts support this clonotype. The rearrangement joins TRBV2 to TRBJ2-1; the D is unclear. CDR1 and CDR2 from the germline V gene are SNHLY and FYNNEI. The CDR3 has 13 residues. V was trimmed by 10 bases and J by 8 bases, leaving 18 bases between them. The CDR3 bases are TGTGCCACCAACCGGGTCCTTGGCGATGAGCAGTTCTTC. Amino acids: CATNRVLGDEQFF.

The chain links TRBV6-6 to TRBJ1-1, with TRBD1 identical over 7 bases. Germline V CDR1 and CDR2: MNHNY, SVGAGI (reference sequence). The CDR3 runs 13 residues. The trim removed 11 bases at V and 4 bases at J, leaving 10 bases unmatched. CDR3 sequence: CAGSRQGSTEAFF. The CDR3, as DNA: TGTGCCGGATCCCGACAGGGTAGCACTGAAGCTTTCTTT.

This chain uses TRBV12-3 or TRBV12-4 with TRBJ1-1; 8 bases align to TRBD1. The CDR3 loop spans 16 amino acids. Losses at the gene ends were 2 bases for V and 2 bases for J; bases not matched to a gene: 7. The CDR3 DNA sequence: TGTGCCAGCAGTTTAAGGCAGGGGGCCTTCAACACTGAAGCTTTCTTT. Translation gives CASSLRQGAFNTEAFF.

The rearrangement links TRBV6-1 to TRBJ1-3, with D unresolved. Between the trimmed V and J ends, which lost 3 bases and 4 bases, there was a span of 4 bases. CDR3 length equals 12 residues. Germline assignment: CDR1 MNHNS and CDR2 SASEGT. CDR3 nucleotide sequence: TGTGCCAGCAGTGAGCGGGGAAACACCATATATTTT. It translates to CASSERGNTIYF.

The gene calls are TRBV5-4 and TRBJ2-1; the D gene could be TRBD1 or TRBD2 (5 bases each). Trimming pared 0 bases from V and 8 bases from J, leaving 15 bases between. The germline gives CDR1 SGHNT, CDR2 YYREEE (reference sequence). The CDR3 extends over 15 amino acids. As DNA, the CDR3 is TGTGCCAGCAGCTTGGCCGGGGCTTATACCGATGAGCAGTTCTTC. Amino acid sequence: CASSLAGAYTDEQFF.

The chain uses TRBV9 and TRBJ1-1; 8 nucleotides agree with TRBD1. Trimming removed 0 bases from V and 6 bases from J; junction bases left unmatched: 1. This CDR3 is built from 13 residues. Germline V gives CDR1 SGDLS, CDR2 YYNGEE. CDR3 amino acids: CASSVGQGSEAFF. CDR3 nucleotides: TGTGCCAGCAGCGTAGGACAGGGGTCTGAAGCTTTCTTT.

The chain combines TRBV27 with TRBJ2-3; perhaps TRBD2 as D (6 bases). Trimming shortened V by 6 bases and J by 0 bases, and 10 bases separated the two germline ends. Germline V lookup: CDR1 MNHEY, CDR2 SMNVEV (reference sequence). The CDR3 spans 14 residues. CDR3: CASRIADSTDTQYF. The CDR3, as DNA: TGTGCCAGCAGGATAGCGGATAGCACAGATACGCAGTATTTT.